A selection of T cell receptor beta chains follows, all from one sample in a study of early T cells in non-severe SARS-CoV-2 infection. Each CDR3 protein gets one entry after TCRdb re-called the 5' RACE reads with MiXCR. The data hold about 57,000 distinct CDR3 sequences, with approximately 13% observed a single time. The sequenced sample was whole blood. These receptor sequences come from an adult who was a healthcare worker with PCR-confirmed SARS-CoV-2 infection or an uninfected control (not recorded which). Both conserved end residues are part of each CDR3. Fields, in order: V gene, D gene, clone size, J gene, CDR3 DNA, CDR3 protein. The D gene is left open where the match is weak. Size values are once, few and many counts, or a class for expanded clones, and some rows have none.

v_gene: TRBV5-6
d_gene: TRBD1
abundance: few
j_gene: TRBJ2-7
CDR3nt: TGTGCCAGCAGCTTGAGGACGGGGACAGTAAGCTACGAGCAGTACTTC
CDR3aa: CASSLRTGTVSYEQYF

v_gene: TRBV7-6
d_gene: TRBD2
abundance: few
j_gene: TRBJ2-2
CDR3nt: TGTGCCAGCAGCTACCGGGCGGGGGTGGCCACCGGGGAGCTGTTTTTT
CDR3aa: CASSYRAGVATGELFF

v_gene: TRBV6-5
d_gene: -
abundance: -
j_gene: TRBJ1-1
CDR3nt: TGTGCCAGTCGAAGGTCGGGACTGAACACTGAAGCTTTCTTT
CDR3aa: CASRRSGLNTEAFF

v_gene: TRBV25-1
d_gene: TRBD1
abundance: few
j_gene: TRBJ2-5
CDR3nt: TGTGCCAGCAGTGCCCCCCCGGGACAGGGGAGGGAGACCCAGTACTTC
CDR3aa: CASSAPPGQGRETQYF

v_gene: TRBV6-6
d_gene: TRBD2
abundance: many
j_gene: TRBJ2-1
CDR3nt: TGTGCCAGCAATCCCCGAGGGGACCCTCGGGGGGATGAGCAGTTCTTC
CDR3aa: CASNPRGDPRGDEQFF

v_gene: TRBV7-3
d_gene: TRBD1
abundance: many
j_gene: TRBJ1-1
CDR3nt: TGTGCCAGCAGCCCAACCCTGACAGGGGGCGAGGATGAAGCTTTCTTT
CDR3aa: CASSPTLTGGEDEAFF

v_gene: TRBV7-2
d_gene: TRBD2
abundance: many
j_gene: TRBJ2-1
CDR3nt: TGTGCCAGCAGCTTAACCGGGACTAGCGGTTACAATGAGCAGTTCTTC
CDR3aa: CASSLTGTSGYNEQFF

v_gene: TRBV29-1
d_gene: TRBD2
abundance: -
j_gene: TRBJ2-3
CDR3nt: TGCAGCGGGTCTAGCGGGGGGACAGATACGCAGTATTTT
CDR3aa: CSGSSGGTDTQYF

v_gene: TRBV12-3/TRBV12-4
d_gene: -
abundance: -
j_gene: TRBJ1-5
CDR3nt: TGTGCCAGCACCCAGGGTTTTCAGCCCCAGCATTTT
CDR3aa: CASTQGFQPQHF

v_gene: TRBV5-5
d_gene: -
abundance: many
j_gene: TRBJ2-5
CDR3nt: TGTGCCAGCAGCCGGGGACCTAATCAAGAGACCCAGTACTTC
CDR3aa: CASSRGPNQETQYF

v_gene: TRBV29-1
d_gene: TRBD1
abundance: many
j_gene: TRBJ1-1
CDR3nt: TGCAGCGTCGGACAGGGGGGTACTGAAGCTTTCTTT
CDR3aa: CSVGQGGTEAFF

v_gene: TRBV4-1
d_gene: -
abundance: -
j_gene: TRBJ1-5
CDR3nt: TGCGCCAGCAGCCAACTGACGGGGTATCAGCCCCAGCATTTT
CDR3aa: CASSQLTGYQPQHF

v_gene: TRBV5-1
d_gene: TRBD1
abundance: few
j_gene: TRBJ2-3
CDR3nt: TGCGCCAGCAGCTCAAACAGGGGATCAGATACGCAGTATTTT
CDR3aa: CASSSNRGSDTQYF

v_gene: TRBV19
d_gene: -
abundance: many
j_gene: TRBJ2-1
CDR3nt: TGTGCCAGCACCCTGCGCGAGAGCTCCTACAATGAGCAGTTCTTC
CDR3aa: CASTLRESSYNEQFF

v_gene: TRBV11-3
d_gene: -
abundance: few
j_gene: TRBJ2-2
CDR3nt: TGTGCCAGCAGCCCGGGGAAGAGGACCGGGGAGCTGTTTTTT
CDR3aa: CASSPGKRTGELFF

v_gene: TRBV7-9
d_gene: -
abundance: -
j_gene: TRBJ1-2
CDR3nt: TGTGCCAGCAGCGGAGCCGGGGCACTTTACTATGGCTACACCTTC
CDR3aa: CASSGAGALYYGYTF

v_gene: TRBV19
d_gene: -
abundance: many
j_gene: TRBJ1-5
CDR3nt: TGTGCCAGTAGTCTGACAGCCTATAGCAATCAGCCCCAGCATTTT
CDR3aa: CASSLTAYSNQPQHF

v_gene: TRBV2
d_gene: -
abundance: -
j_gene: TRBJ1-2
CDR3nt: TGTGCCAGCAGTGAGTCAGGCTTTCATGGCTACACCTTC
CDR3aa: CASSESGFHGYTF

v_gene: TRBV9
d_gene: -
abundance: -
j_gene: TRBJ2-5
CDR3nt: TGTGCCAGCAGCGAAGGAGAGTACGAGACCCAGTACTTC
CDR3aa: CASSEGEYETQYF

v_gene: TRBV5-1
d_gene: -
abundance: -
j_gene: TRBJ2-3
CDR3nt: TGCGCCAGCAGCTCCTCGGCAGATACGCAGTATTTT
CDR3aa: CASSSSADTQYF

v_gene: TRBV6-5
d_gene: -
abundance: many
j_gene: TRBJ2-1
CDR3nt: TGTGCCAGCCGCGACCGGGGGAACGTCCTGGGAGAGCAGTTCTTC
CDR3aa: CASRDRGNVLGEQFF

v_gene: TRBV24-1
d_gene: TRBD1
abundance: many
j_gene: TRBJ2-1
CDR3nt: TGTGCCACCAGTGATTCGGACAGGGTGACCTACAATGAGCAGTTCTTC
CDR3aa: CATSDSDRVTYNEQFF

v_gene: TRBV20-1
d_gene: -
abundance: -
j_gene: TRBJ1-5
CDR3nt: TGCAGTGCTAGAGAGGCCGGCAGGCAGCCCCAGCATTTT
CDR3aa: CSAREAGRQPQHF

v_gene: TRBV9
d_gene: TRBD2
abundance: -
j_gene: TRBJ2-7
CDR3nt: TGTGCCAGCATCGAGGGACTAGCGGGTGACTACGAGCAGTACTTC
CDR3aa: CASIEGLAGDYEQYF

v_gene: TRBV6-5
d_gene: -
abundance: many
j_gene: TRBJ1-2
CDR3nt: TGTGCCAGCACCCCTTGGGGGGGGACCAAATCCGTCTATGGCTACACCTTC
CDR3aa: CASTPWGGTKSVYGYTF

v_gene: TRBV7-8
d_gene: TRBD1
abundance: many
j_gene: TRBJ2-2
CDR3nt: TGTGCCAGCAGCTTTTGGACAGGGGCTGGCGGGGAGCTGTTTTTT
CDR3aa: CASSFWTGAGGELFF

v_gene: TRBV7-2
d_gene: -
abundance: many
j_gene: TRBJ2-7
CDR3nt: TGTGCCAGCAGCTTCCTAGGCACCTACGAGCAGTACTTC
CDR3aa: CASSFLGTYEQYF

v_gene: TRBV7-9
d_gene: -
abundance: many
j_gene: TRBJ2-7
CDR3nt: TGTGCCAGCAGCTTAACTCCGAACCCGTGGGAGCAGTACTTC
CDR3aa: CASSLTPNPWEQYF

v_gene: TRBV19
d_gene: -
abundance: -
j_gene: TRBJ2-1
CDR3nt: TGTGCCAGTACCGCAGGGGGGACCTCCTACAATGAGCAGTTCTTC
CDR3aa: CASTAGGTSYNEQFF